This TCR beta chain comes out of a study of cytomegalovirus exposure and HLA in healthy donors. Study information: Around 85 million unique TCRs from HLA-typed donors were held in an early data release. Findings and caveats of the study: Accurate prediction of most subjects' HLA-A and HLA-B alleles from TCR beta sequences was reported.

On this clone: What it binds is not known.

Trimming took 1 base from V and 4 from J, leaving 13 bases between them. The CDR3 extends over 15 amino acids. Germline V gives CDR1 SEHNR, CDR2 FQNEAQ (reference sequence). The study ran its PCR with 60 Vbeta and 13 Jbeta primers. Repertoires were generated with immunoSEQ multiplex PCR, while TCRdb's copy carries only in-frame clones and drops some. This sample has under 300,000 clones, with approximately 80% found just once. V usage is TRBV7-9 and J usage is TRBJ1-2, with D unresolved. The clonotype comes from a woman in her sixties in good health and CMV-seropositive. The sample comprised PBMCs. The CDR3 DNA is TGTGCCAGCAGCTTAGGGCGGGGTTCGAGCTATGGCTACACCTTC. It yields the protein CASSLGRGSSYGYTF.